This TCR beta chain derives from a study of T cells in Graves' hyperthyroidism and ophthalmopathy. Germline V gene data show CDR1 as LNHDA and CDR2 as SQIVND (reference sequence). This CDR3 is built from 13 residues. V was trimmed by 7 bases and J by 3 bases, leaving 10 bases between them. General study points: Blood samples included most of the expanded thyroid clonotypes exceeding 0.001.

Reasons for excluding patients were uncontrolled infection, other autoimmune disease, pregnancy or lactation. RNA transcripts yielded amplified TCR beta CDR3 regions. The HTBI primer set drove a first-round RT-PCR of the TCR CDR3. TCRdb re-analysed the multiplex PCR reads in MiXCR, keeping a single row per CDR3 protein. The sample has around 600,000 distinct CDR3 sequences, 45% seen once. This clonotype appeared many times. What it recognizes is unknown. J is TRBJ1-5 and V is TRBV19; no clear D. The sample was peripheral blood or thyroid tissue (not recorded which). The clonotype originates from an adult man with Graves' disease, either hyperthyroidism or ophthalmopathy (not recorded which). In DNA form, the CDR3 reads TGTGCCAGTACCCGGTGGAACAATCAGCCCCAGCATTTT. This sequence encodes CASTRWNNQPQHF.